This T cell receptor beta chain was documented in a study of cytomegalovirus exposure and HLA in healthy donors. As for the study in general: From 170 million or so T cells, an earlier analysis saw around 120 million unique TCR beta sequences. Study-level results: Most subjects had HLA-A and HLA-B alleles reportedly predicted accurately by TCR beta sequences.

Germline values: CDR1 SNHLY, CDR2 FYNNEI. The V and J ends lost 5 bases and 4 bases, in that order; junction bases with no gene match: 3. The CDR3 is 13 residues long. Use of 60 Vbeta and 13 Jbeta primers characterized the PCR. Sequencing was performed with immunoSEQ multiplex PCR; in TCRdb, only in-frame clones are kept and a portion is missing. The data contain 95,000 to 100,000 clones, approximately 80% of them singletons. Comment on this clone: Its antigen is undetermined.

The chain employs TRBV2 and TRBJ1-2, with TRBD1 identical over 8 bases. The specimen was PBMCs. This TCR was sampled from a female donor in good health and CMV-seronegative. The CDR3 loop is CASSKGQVYGYTF. CDR3 nucleotides: TGTGCCAGCAGTAAGGGACAGGTCTATGGCTACACCTTC.